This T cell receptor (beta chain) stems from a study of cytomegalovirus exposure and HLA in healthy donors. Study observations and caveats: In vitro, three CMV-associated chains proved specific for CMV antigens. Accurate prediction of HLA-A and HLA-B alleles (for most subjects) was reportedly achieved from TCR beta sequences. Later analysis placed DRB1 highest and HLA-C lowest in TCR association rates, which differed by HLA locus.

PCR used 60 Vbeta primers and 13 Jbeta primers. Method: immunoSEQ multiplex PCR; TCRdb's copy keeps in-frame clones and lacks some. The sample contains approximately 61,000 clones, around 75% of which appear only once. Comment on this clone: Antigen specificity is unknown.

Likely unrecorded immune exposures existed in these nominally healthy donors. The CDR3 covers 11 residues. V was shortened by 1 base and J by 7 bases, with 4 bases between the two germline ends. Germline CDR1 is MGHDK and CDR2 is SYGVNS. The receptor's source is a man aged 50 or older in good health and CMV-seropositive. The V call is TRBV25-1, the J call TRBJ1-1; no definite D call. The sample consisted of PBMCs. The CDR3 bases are TGTGCCAGCAGTGAATTAGATGAAGCTTTCTTT. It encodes CASSELDEAFF.